This T cell receptor (beta chain) originates from a study of regulatory T cells in long-lasting Graves disease. Study-level points and caveats: Favored gene segments in persistent disease were TRBV28, TRBJ1-2 and TRBJ2-5.

In its sample, this clonotype was seen a few times. What it binds is unknown. iRepertoire HTBI primers and Arm-PCR of CDR3 regions built TCR beta libraries. TCRdb reanalysed the multiplex PCR reads using MiXCR and keeps one entry per CDR3 protein. The sample carries 500,000 to 700,000 distinct CDR3 sequences, 30% recorded once. The J segment lost 4 bases and the V segment lost 0 bases, leaving 8 bases of the junction unmatched. Germline V CDR1 and CDR2: SQVTM, ANQGSEA. There are 15 residues in the CDR3. Time point in this sample: persistent/refractory GD, antithyroid drugs over 5 years with positive TRAb. Making the TCR library involved RNA that had been extracted from PBMCs. Into tubes containing EDTA, approximately 9.4 milliliters of peripheral blood were drawn.

The sequences come from peripheral blood mononuclear cells (PBMCs), collected when the disease was refractory, from a patient treated with antithyroid drugs. This rearrangement joins TRBV29-1 to TRBJ2-5; TRBD2 agrees at 7 bases. The clonotype originates from a female donor with Graves disease. The CDR3 region is CSVEDHGGFRETQYF. As DNA, the CDR3 is TGCAGCGTTGAAGATCACGGGGGGTTCCGAGAGACCCAGTACTTC.